A selection of T cell receptor beta chains follows, all from one sample in a study of blood T cell repertoires in COVID-19. This table comes from immunoSEQ multiplex PCR, and its TCRdb copy is limited to in-frame clones, with some not included. This sample has 100,000 to 150,000 clones, with around 85% found just once. The sample consisted of peripheral blood. All receptors come from a woman at least 80 years old with COVID-19, enrolled during active disease. Each CDR3 is given with its conserved first and last residue. The D gene is left open where the match is weak.

TRBJ2-7	TRBV20-1	.	CSARERSEQYF
TRBJ1-5	TRBV24-1	TRBD1	CATGQGANQPQHF
TRBJ2-7	TRBV5-1	TRBD2	CASSLERGSSYEQYF
TRBJ2-1	TRBV3-1/TRBV3-2	.	CASSPNGGEQFF
TRBJ2-2	TRBV5-1	TRBD2	CASSFASGTNTGELFF
TRBJ1-1	TRBV29-1	TRBD1	CSVQKGQGAGAFF
TRBJ2-4	TRBV29-1	TRBD1	CSATQGARDIQYF
TRBJ1-2	TRBV27	.	CASSTGAGGYTF
TRBJ2-7	TRBV28	TRBD1	CASSAGQGNPNEQYF
TRBJ1-1	TRBV12-5	TRBD1	CASGLVVGQLNTEAFF
TRBJ2-7	TRBV30	.	CAWIGRIPYEQYF
TRBJ2-3	TRBV7-8	TRBD2	CASSLTSGRSGADTQYF
TRBJ2-1	TRBV19	.	CASRGVINEQFF